Below, 3 T cell receptor beta chains from the same sample are listed, as sequenced in a study of cytotoxic CD8 clonotypes in ibrutinib-treated CLL. Some clones are missing from TCRdb's copy, which holds only in-frame ones; the method was immunoSEQ multiplex PCR. The sample consists of some 150,000 clones, approximately 80% of them appearing once. Sequencing was performed on PBMCs, taken after 36 months of ibrutinib treatment. These receptors came from a human donor with chronic lymphocytic leukemia.

This clone came up a few times. CDR3 DNA sequence: TGCGCCAGCAGCCCCAGTTGGGGCAATCAGCCCCAGCATTTT. This translates into CASSPSWGNQPQHF. The rearrangement uses TRBV5-1 and TRBJ1-5; D is ambiguous. Trimming cost V 4 bases and J 2 bases, with 10 bases left between them. CDR1 and CDR2 from the germline V gene are SGHRS and YFSETQ. The CDR3 is 14 amino acids.

The chain links TRBV6-1 to TRBJ1-6; D is possibly TRBD1 (5 bases). Germline lookup yields CDR1 MNHNS and CDR2 SASEGT. The CDR3 length is 13 residues. Trimming took off 8 bases at V and 7 bases at J, with 12 bases between the two ends. In DNA form, the CDR3 reads TGTGCCAGCTCAGAGGCAGGGAATTCACCCCTCCACTTT. This gives the protein CASSEAGNSPLHF.

This clone occurred once. The genes are TRBV14 and TRBJ2-1, with D unclear. From germline, CDR1 is SGHDN and CDR2 FVKESK. With 4 bases removed from V and 7 bases from J, the gap between germline ends came to 14 bases. CDR3 length: 14 amino acids. The CDR3 sequence is CASSRRRLANEQFF. In DNA form, the CDR3 reads TGTGCCAGCAGCCGGAGACGACTGGCTAATGAGCAGTTCTTC.